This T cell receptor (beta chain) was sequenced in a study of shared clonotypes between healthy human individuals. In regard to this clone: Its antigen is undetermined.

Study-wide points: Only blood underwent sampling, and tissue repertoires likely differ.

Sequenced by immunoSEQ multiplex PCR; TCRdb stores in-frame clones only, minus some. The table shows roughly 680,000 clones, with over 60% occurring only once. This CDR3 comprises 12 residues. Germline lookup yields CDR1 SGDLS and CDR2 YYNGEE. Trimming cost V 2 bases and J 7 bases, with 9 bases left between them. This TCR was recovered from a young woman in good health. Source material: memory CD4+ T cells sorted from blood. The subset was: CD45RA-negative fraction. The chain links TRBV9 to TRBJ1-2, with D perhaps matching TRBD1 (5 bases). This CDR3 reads CASSVARGGYTF. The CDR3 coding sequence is TGTGCCAGCAGCGTTGCGAGGGGTGGCTACACCTTC.